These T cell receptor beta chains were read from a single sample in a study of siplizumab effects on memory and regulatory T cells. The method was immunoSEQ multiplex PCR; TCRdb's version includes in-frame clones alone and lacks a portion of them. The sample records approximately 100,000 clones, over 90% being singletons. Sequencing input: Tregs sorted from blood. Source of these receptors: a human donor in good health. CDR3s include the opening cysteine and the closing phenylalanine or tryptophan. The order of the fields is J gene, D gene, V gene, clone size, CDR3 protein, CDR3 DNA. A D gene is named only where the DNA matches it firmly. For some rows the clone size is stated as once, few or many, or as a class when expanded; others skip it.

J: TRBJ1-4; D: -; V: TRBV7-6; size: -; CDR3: CASSQTSSDEKLFF; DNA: TGTGCCAGCAGCCAGACCAGCTCCGACGAAAAACTGTTTTTT
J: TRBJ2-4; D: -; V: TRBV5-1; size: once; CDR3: CASSRDIKNIQYF; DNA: TGCGCCAGCAGCCGGGACATAAAAAACATTCAGTACTTC
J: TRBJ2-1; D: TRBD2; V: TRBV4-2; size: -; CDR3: CASSQVLRGAGEQFF; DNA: TGTGCCAGCAGCCAAGTTCTGCGGGGGGCGGGTGAGCAGTTCTTC
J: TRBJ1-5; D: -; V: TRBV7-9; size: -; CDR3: CASSLVIGPGPGQPQHF; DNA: TGTGCCAGCAGTCTTGTAATTGGTCCGGGCCCGGGGCAGCCCCAGCATTTT
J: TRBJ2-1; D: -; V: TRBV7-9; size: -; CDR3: CASSLTASSYNEQFF; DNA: TGTGCCAGCAGCCTGACGGCTAGCTCCTACAATGAGCAGTTCTTC
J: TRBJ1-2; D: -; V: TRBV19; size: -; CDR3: CASVQGFYGYTF; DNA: TGTGCCAGTGTCCAGGGGTTCTATGGCTACACCTTC
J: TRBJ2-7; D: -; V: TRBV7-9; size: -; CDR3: CASSSGTASYEQYF; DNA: TGTGCCAGCAGCTCCGGGACGGCCTCCTACGAGCAGTACTTC
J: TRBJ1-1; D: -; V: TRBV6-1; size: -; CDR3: CASSVRLLNTEAFF; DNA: TGTGCCAGCAGTGTAAGGCTGCTGAACACTGAAGCTTTCTTT
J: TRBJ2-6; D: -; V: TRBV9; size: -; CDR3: CASSSRANVLTF; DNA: TGTGCCAGCAGCTCGCGGGCCAACGTCCTGACTTTC
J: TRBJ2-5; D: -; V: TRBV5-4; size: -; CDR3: CASSLDSQETQYF; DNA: TGTGCCAGCAGCTTGGACAGCCAAGAGACCCAGTACTTC
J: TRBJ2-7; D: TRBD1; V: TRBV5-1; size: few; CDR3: CASSRPQGQGDLEQYF; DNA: TGCGCCAGCAGCAGACCTCAGGGACAGGGGGATCTCGAGCAGTACTTC
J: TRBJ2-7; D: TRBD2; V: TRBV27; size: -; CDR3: CASSVAGTSGYEQYF; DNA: TGTGCCAGCAGTGTGGCCGGGACTAGCGGGTACGAGCAGTACTTC
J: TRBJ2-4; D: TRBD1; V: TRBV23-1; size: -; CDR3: CASGNRDRGYF; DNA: TGCGCCAGCGGAAACCGGGACAGGGGGTACTTC
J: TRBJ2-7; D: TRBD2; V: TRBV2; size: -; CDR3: CASRRTIGGSSYEQYF; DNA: TGTGCCAGCAGGAGGACTATCGGGGGGAGCTCCTACGAGCAGTACTTC
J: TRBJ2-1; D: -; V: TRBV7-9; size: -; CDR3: CASSPGTSFYEQFF; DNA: TGTGCCAGCAGCCCCGGAACTAGTTTTTATGAGCAGTTCTTC
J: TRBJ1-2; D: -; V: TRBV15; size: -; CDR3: CATSRDRVYGYTF; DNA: TGTGCCACCAGCAGGGACAGAGTCTATGGCTACACCTTC
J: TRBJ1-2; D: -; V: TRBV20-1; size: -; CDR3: CSAVLNYGYTF; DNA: TGCAGTGCTGTACTTAACTATGGCTACACCTTC
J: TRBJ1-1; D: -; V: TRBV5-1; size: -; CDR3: CASSTPRGGGYTEAFF; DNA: TGCGCCAGCAGCACCCCGAGGGGGGGTGGGTACACTGAAGCTTTCTTT